The 12 T cell receptor beta chains below come from one sample, sequenced in a study of T cells in Graves' hyperthyroidism and ophthalmopathy. Using RNA transcripts as the source, TCR beta CDR3 regions were amplified. First-round RT-PCR targeting the TCR CDR3 was performed with the HTBI primer set. TCRdb redid the calling of the multiplex PCR reads with MiXCR, one entry per CDR3 protein. The sample carries about 680,000 distinct CDR3 sequences, 35% recorded once. Material for sequencing was blood. The receptors shown here come from a woman aged 40 to 50 with Graves' hyperthyroidism.

This clonotype has only a few counts. J is TRBJ2-3 and V is TRBV29-1, with TRBD1 identical over 10 bases. With 3 bases clipped from V and 1 base from J, the junction kept 1 base outside the gene matches. CDR1 and CDR2 (germline): SQVTM, ANQGSEA. CDR3 length: 14 residues. CDR3 nucleotide sequence: TGCAGCGTTGAGGGGACAGGGGGCACAGATACGCAGTATTTT. Amino acids: CSVEGTGGTDTQYF.

The table lists this clonotype with many counts. The chain links TRBV15 to TRBJ1-5; weak D call: TRBD1 (6 bases). The CDR3 extends over 17 amino acids. CDR1 LNHNV and CDR2 YYDKDF come from the germline V gene (reference sequence). The ends were cut back, 1 base at V and 4 bases at J, with 17 bases in the middle. The CDR3 loop reads CATSRADVRGGNQPQHF. The CDR3, as DNA: TGTGCCACCAGCAGAGCAGACGTCAGGGGAGGTAATCAGCCCCAGCATTTT.

Points on this clonotype: A read error is possible here, since a much larger clone lies one base away. The V call is TRBV7-4, the J call TRBJ1-1, with D perhaps matching TRBD1 (5 bases). This CDR3 is built from 12 residues. In germline, CDR1 is SGHVT, CDR2 SQSDAQ. The CDR3, as DNA: TGTTCCAGCAGATTCCGGGACTCCAAAGCTTTCTTT. Protein: CSSRFRDSKAFF.

Ten or more counts support this clonotype. The chain has TRBV25-1 and TRBJ2-7; D gene ambiguous. V was trimmed by 2 bases and J by 2 bases, leaving 16 bases between them. The CDR3 runs to 16 residues. CDR1 and CDR2 (germline): MGHDK, SYGVNS. The CDR3, as DNA: TGTGCCAGCAGTGAACCGGGCCAGCAAAAAACCTACGAGCAGTACTTC. This sequence encodes CASSEPGQQKTYEQYF.

The chain recombines TRBV25-1 with TRBJ1-4, with D perhaps TRBD1 (6 bases). V dropped 10 bases and J dropped 5 bases, with 11 bases sitting between them. Germline CDR1 and CDR2: MGHDK and SYGVNS. The CDR3 extends over 12 amino acids. The CDR3 coding sequence is TGTGCCAACTCAGGACAGAATGAAAAACTGTTTTTT. Translated, it gives CANSGQNEKLFF.

This clonotype was seen repeatedly, ten times or more. The gene calls are TRBV15 and TRBJ1-5; 7 nucleotides match TRBD1. Losses at the gene ends were 1 base for V and 10 bases for J; bases not matched to a gene: 13. Germline-derived CDR1 and CDR2 are LNHNV and YYDKDF (reference sequence). This CDR3 spans 16 amino acids. CDR3 sequence: CATSRVGGRPRLPQHF. DNA for the CDR3: TGTGCCACCAGCAGAGTAGGGGGCAGGCCCCGGTTACCCCAGCATTTT.

V gene TRBV11-2 combines with J gene TRBJ2-7; 9 bases line up with TRBD2. Germline CDR1 and CDR2: SGHAT and FQNNGV. The CDR3 totals 15 residues. V was pared by 5 bases and J by 5 bases, with 10 bases of the junction left unmatched. The CDR3 loop is CASSPSRLAGHEQYF. As DNA, the CDR3 is TGTGCCAGCAGCCCCTCGAGGCTAGCGGGACACGAGCAGTACTTC.

Concerning this clonotype: A read error may be the cause here, since a much bigger clone is one base away. The chain is built from TRBV2 and TRBJ2-2, with a possible D match to TRBD1 (6 bases). Germline CDR1 SNHLY, CDR2 FYNNEI. Trimming stripped 3 bases from V and 9 bases from J, with 20 bases between. The CDR3 has 16 amino acids. The CDR3 loop is CASSDDGFTGTRELFF. CDR3 nucleotide sequence: TGTGCCAGCAGTGACGACGGGTTCACAGGGACCCGGGAGCTGTTTTTT.

This clonotype was recorded many times. The genes are TRBV12-3 or TRBV12-4 and TRBJ1-6; 8 bases line up with TRBD1. The CDR3 is made up of 14 amino acids. V shed 10 bases, J shed 0 bases, and the junction held 2 bases outside the gene matches. The CDR3 DNA reads TGTGCCACAGGACAGGGCTCCTATAATTCACCCCTCCACTTT. This gives the protein CATGQGSYNSPLHF.

This chain joins TRBV4-1 and TRBJ1-2; D is possibly TRBD1 (5 bases). This CDR3 spans 17 amino acids. CDR1 is MGHRA and CDR2 is YSYEKL in the germline V gene. V lost 1 base to trimming and J lost 5 bases, with 20 bases between them. CDR3 sequence: CASSQVVPSGGEYGYTF. Written as DNA, the CDR3 is TGCGCCAGCAGCCAAGTCGTCCCTTCAGGAGGGGAGTATGGCTACACCTTC.

This clonotype has ten or more counts. The chain joins TRBV7-9 to TRBJ1-1; TRBD1 matches 9 bases. Trimming took 4 bases from V and 0 from J; bases not matched to a gene: 6. The CDR3 has 16 residues. The V gene's germline CDR1 is SEHNR and CDR2 FQNEAQ (reference sequence). The CDR3, as DNA: TGTGCCAGCAGCTACAGGGGGCTTTTCATGAACACTGAAGCTTTCTTT. As protein: CASSYRGLFMNTEAFF.

This clonotype was observed a single time. This chain uses TRBV27 with TRBJ2-7, with TRBD1 matching over 8 bases. Germline CDR1 MNHEY, CDR2 SMNVEV (reference sequence). Trimming at V came to 3 bases and at J to 4 bases, leaving 8 bases not matched to a gene. The CDR3 totals 15 residues. CDR3 amino acids: CASSFTGTGLYEQYF. For the CDR3, the DNA is TGTGCCAGCAGTTTCACCGGGACAGGACTTTACGAGCAGTACTTC.